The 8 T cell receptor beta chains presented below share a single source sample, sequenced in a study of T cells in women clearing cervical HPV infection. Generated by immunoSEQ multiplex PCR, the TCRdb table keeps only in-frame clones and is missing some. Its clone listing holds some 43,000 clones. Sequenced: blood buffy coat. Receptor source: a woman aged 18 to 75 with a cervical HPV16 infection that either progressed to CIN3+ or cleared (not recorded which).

The sequenced CDR3 bases are TGTGCCAGTAGTTTCCTGGGACAGGGTAGCAACGAG. As protein: CASSFLGQGSNE. The entire CDR3 protein reads CASSFLGQGSNEQYF. The chain combines TRBV19 with TRBJ2-7; 9 nucleotides align to TRBD1. The read ends 3 residues before the CDR3 terminus; that terminus is restored from the germline J gene. Germline-derived CDR1 and CDR2 are LNHDA and SQIVND (reference sequence). Trimming took 5 bases from V and 5 from J; bases not matched to a gene: 10. The CDR3 length is 15 residues.

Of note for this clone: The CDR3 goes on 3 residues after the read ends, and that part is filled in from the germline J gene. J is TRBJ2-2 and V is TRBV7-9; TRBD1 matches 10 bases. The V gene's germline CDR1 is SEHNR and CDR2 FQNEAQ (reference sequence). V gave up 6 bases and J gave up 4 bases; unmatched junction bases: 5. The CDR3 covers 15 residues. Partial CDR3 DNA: TGTGCCAGCAGACCGGGACAGGGGAGCACCGGGGAG. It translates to CASRPGQGSTGE. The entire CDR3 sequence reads CASRPGQGSTGELFF.

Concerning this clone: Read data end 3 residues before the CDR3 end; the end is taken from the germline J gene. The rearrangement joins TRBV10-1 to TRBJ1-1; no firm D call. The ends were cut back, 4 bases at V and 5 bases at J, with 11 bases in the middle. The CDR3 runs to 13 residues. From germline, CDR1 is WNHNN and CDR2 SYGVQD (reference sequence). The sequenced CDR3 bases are TGCGCCAGCAGTGCGTTATCGGGGACTGAA. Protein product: CASSALSGTE. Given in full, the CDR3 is CASSALSGTEAFF.

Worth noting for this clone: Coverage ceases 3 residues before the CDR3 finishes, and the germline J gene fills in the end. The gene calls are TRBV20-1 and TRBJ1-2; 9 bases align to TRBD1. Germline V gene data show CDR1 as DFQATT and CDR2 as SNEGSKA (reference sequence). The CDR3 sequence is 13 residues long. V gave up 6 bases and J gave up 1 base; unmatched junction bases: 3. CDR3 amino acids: CSAPDRGNYGYTF. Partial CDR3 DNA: TGCAGTGCCCCGGACAGGGGTAACTATGGC.

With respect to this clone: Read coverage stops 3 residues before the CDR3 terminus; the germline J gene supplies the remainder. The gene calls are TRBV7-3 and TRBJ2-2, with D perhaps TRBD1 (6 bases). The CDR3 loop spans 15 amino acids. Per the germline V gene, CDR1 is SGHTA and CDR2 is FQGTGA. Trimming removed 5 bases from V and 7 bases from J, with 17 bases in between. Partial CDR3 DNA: TGTGCCAGCAGCCTACAGGGTGGTAGGAACGGGGAG. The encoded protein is CASSLQGGRNGE. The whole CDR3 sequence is CASSLQGGRNGELFF.

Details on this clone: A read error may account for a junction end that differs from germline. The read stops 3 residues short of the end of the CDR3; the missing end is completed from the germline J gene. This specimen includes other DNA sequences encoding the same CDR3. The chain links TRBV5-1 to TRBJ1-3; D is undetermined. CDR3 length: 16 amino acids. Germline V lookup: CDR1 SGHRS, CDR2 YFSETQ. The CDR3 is CASSLQPTFSGNTIYF. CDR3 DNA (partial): TGCGCCAGCAGCTTGCAGCCGACATTCTCTGGAAACACA.

CDR3 DNA, as far as it was read: TGTGCCAGCGCCCAGGGGGCAGGAGGTTCACCC. It is translated as CASAQGAGGSP. The complete CDR3 sequence is CASAQGAGGSPLHF. The chain uses TRBV7-2 and TRBJ1-6, with 8 bases identical to TRBD1. The read ends 3 residues shy of where the CDR3 ends; the end is completed using the germline J gene. Germline V gene lookup returns CDR1 SGHTA and CDR2 FQGNSA. This CDR3 spans 14 amino acids. V lost 8 bases, J lost 9 bases, and 9 bases stayed unmatched.

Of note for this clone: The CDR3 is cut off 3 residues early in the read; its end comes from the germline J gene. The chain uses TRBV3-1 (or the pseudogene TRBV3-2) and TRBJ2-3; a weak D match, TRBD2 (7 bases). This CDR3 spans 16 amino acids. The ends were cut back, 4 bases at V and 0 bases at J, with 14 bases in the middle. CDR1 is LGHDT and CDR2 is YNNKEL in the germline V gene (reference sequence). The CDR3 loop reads CASSPARGASTDTQYF. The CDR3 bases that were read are TGTGCCAGCAGCCCTGCCCGGGGGGCTAGCACAGATACG.